One TCR beta chain is described in this entry. What it binds is not known. This table comes from immunoSEQ multiplex PCR, and its TCRdb copy is limited to in-frame clones, with some not included. The table lists 150,000 to 200,000 clones, approximately 90% of them singletons. Germline V gene lookup returns CDR1 LGHNA and CDR2 YNFKEQ. The V and J ends lost 5 bases and 8 bases, in that order; junction bases with no gene match: 6. The CDR3 runs 14 residues. This sample was taken from a study of T cell responses to AZD1222 COVID-19 vaccine. Study-wide points: White British people made up most donors, females outnumbered males, and clonal diversity was possibly underestimated.

The source is an adult in good health. The chain is built from TRBV4-2 and TRBJ1-4, with TRBD1 matching 9 bases. The specimen comprised peripheral blood, sampled on day 0 of AZD1222 vaccination. The CDR3 sequence: CASSEGQGVEKLFF. DNA for the CDR3: TGTGCCAGCAGCGAGGGACAGGGTGTGGAAAAACTGTTTTTT.